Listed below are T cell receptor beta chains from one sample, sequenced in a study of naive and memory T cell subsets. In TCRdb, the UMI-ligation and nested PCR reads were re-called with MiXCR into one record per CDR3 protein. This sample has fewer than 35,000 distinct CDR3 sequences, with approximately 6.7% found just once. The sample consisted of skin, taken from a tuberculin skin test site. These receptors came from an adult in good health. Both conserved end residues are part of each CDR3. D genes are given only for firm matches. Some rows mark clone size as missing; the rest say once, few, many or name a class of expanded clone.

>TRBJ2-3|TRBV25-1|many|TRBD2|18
TGTGCCAGCAGTGAATCTAGCGGGGGTCTCGGGATAACAGATACGCAGTATTTT
CASSESSGGLGITDTQYF
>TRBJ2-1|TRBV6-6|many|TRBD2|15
TGTGCCAGCAGTTACGGGACTAGCGATGGTAATGAGCAGTTCTTC
CASSYGTSDGNEQFF
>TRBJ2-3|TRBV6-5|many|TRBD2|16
TGTGCCAGCAGTTACTCTGAGCGGGGGGCCGGAGATACGCAGTATTTT
CASSYSERGAGDTQYF
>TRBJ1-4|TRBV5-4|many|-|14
TGTGCCAGCGCATCTAGAATAGAAGACGAAAAACTGTTTTTT
CASASRIEDEKLFF
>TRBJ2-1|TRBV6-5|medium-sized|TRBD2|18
TGTGCCAGCAGTTACCCCCCGACTAGCGGGGGCCTTTACAATGAGCAGTTCTTC
CASSYPPTSGGLYNEQFF
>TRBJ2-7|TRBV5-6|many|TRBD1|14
TGTGCCAGCAGCTTGGGGACAGGAGGATACGAGCAGTACTTC
CASSLGTGGYEQYF
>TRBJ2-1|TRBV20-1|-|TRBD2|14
TGCAGTGCTAGAAGTCTAGCGGCTTACAATGAGCAGTTCTTC
CSARSLAAYNEQFF
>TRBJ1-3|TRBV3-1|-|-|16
TGTGCCAGCAGCCCAGATTGGGGCAACTCTGGAAACACCATATATTTT
CASSPDWGNSGNTIYF
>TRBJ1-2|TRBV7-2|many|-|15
TGTGCCAGCAGCTTAGTTACCGTTTCTAACTATGGCTACACCTTC
CASSLVTVSNYGYTF
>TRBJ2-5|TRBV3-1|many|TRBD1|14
TGTGCCAGCAGCGTAACAGGGGCTCAAGAGACCCAGTACTTC
CASSVTGAQETQYF
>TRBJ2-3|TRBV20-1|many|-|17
TGCAGTGCTAGAGATTGGGGGGCAAGCGGGGTCAGAGATACGCAGTATTTT
CSARDWGASGVRDTQYF
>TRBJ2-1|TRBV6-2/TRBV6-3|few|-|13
TGTGCCAGTCTGACTAGTTCGGGGAATGAGCAGTTCTTC
CASLTSSGNEQFF
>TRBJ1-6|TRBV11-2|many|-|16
TGTGCCAGCAGCTTAGATCGTGGGGGGTCGAATTCACCCCTCCACTTT
CASSLDRGGSNSPLHF
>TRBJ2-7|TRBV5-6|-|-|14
TGTGCCAGCAGCCTGGGGGGGGGCACCTACGAGCAGTACTTC
CASSLGGGTYEQYF
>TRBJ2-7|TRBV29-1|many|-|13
TGCAGCGTTACCTACAGGGAGGCCTACGAGCAGTACTTC
CSVTYREAYEQYF
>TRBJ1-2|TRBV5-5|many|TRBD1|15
TGTGCCAGCAGCGGGCAGGGACAGCTAACCTATGGCTACACCTTC
CASSGQGQLTYGYTF
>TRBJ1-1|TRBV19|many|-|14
TGTGCCAGTAGTCCGAGGACGGGGAAAGCTGAAGCTTTCTTT
CASSPRTGKAEAFF
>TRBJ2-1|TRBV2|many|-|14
TGTGCCAGCAGTGCCTGGGACGTCGGAGGGGAGCAGTTCTTC
CASSAWDVGGEQFF
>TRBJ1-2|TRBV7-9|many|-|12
TGTGCCAGCAGAAAGGACGTTTATGGCTACACCTTC
CASRKDVYGYTF
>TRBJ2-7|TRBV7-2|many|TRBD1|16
TGTGCCAGCAGCTTAGGCCGGGACAGGGGGACTTACGAGCAGTACTTC
CASSLGRDRGTYEQYF
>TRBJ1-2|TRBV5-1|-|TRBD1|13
TGCGCCAGCAGCCCGGGACAGGGGAATGGCTACACCTTC
CASSPGQGNGYTF
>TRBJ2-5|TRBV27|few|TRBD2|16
TGTGCCAGCAGTCTGGGAGGGACTAGCGGTGTTGAGACCCAGTACTTC
CASSLGGTSGVETQYF
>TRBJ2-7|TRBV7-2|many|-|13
TGTGCCAGCAGCTTCTCGGGCACCTACGAGCAGTACTTC
CASSFSGTYEQYF
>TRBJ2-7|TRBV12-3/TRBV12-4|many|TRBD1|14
TGTGCCAGCAGTAGGGACAGGGGAGTGTACGAGCAGTACTTC
CASSRDRGVYEQYF
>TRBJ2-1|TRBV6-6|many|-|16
TGTGCCAGCAGTTACTCGTGGGGGAGCTCCTACAATGAGCAGTTCTTC
CASSYSWGSSYNEQFF
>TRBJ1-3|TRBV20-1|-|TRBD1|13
TGCAGTGCACAACAGGGGGCTGGAAACACCATATATTTT
CSAQQGAGNTIYF
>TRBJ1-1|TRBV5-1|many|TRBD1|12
TGCGCCAGCAGCGAGAGGACAGGGCAAGCTTTCTTT
CASSERTGQAFF
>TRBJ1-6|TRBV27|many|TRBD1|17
TGTGCCAGCAGTCATACCGGGACAGGCTCCTATAATTCACCCCTCCACTTT
CASSHTGTGSYNSPLHF
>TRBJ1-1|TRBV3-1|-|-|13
TGTGCCAGCAGCCAAGATCGAATTGGTGAAGCTTTCTTT
CASSQDRIGEAFF
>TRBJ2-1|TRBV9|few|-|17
TGTGCCAGCAGCGTAGATGGGCGGGACTTATACTACAATGAGCAGTTCTTC
CASSVDGRDLYYNEQFF
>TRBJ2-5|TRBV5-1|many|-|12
TGCGCCAGCAGCTACACCCGGGAGACCCAGTACTTC
CASSYTRETQYF